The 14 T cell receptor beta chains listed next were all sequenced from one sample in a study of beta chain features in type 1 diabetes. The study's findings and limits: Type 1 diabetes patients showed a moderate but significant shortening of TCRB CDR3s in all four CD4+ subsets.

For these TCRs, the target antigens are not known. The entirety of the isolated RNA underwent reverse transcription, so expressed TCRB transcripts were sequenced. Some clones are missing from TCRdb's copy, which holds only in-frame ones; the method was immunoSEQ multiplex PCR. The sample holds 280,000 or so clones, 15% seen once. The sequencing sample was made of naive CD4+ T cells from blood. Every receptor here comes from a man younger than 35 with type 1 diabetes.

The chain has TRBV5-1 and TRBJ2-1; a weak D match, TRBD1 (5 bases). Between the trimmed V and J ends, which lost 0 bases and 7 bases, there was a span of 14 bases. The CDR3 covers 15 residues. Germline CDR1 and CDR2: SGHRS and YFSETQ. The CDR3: CASSLAPGSFNEQFF. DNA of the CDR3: TGCGCCAGCAGCTTGGCCCCAGGGTCCTTTAATGAGCAGTTCTTC.

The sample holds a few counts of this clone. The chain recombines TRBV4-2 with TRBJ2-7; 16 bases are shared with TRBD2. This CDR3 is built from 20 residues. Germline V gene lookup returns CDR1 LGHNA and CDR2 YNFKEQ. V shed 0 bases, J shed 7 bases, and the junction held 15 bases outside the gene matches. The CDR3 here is CASSQDWGRGLAGGSREQYF. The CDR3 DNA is TGTGCCAGCAGCCAAGATTGGGGTAGGGGACTAGCGGGAGGGAGCAGGGAGCAGTACTTC.

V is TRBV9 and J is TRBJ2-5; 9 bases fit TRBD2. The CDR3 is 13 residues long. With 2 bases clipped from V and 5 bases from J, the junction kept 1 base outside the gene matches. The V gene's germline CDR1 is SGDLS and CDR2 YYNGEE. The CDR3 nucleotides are TGTGCCAGCAGCGTTAGCGGGAGCGAGACCCAGTACTTC. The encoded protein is CASSVSGSETQYF.

The CDR3 loop reads CASSLATLSSYEQYF. DNA for the CDR3: TGTGCCAGCAGCTTGGCGACTCTGAGCTCCTACGAGCAGTACTTC. This rearrangement joins TRBV5-6 to TRBJ2-7; D gene ambiguous. Germline lookup yields CDR1 SGHDT and CDR2 YYEEEE. Between the trimmed V and J ends, which lost 0 bases and 0 bases, there was a span of 10 bases. This CDR3 contains 15 residues.

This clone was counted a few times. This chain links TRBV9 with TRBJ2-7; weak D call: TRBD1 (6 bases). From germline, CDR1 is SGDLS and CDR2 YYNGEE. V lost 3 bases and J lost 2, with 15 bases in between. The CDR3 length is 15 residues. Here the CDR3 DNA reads TGTGCCAGCAGCGCTAGGACAGCTAGTCCCTACGAGCAGTACTTC. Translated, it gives CASSARTASPYEQYF. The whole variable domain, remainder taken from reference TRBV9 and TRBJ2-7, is DSGVTQTPKHLITATGQRVTLRCSPRSGDLSVYWYQQSLDQGLQFLIQYYNGEERAKGNILERFSAQQFPDLHSELNLSSLELGDSALYFCASSARTASPYEQYFGPGTRLTVT.

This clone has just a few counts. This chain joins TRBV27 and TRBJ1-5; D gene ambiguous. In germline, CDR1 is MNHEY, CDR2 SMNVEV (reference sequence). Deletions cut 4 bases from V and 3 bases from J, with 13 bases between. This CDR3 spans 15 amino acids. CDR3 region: CASSYEGRDNQPQHF. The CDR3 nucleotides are TGTGCCAGCAGTTATGAGGGAAGGGACAATCAGCCCCAGCATTTT.

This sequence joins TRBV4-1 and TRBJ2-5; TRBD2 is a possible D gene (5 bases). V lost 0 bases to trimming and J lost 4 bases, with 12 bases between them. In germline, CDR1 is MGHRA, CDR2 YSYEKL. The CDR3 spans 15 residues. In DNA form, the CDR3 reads TGCGCCAGCAGCCAAGAGGCACTCGCGGGAGAGACCCAGTACTTC. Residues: CASSQEALAGETQYF.

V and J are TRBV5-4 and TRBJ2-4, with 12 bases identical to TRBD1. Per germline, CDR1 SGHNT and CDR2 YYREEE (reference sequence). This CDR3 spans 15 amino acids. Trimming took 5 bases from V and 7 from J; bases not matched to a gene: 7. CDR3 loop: CASSPLGQGANIQYF. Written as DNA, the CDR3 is TGTGCCAGCAGTCCGTTGGGACAGGGGGCGAACATTCAGTACTTC.

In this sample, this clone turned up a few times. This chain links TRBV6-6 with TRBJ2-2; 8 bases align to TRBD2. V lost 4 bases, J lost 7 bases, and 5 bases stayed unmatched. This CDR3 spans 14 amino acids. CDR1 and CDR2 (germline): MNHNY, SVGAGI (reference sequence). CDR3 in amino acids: CASSWGLVVGELFF. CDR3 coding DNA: TGTGCCAGCAGTTGGGGACTAGTGGTCGGGGAGCTGTTTTTT.

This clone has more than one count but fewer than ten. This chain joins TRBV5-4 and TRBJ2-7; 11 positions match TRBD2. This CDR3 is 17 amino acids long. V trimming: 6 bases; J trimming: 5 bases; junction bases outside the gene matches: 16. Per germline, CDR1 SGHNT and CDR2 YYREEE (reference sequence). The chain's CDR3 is CASTSLGLAGGLDEQYF. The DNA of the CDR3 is TGTGCCAGCACCTCTTTGGGGCTAGCGGGAGGATTAGACGAGCAGTACTTC.

The DNA of the CDR3 is TGTGCCAGCAGCTTTGAGGGAAACATTCAGTACTTC. As protein: CASSFEGNIQYF. The genes are TRBV11-2 and TRBJ2-4, with D maybe TRBD2 (5 bases). With 3 bases removed from V and 6 bases from J, the gap between germline ends came to 6 bases. The CDR3 consists of 12 residues. Germline CDR1 SGHAT, CDR2 FQNNGV.

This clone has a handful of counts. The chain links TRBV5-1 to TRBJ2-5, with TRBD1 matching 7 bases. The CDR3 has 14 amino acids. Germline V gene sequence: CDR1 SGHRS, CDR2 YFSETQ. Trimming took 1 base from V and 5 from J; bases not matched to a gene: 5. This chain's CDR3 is CASSLTGDRETQYF. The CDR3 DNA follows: TGCGCCAGCAGCTTGACAGGGGATCGCGAGACCCAGTACTTC. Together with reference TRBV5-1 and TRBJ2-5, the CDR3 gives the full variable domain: KAGVTQTPRYLIKTRGQQVTLSCSPISGHRSVSWYQQTPGQGLQFLFEYFSETQRNKGNFPGRFSGRQFSNSRSEMNVSTLELGDSALYLCASSLTGDRETQYFGPGTRLLVL.

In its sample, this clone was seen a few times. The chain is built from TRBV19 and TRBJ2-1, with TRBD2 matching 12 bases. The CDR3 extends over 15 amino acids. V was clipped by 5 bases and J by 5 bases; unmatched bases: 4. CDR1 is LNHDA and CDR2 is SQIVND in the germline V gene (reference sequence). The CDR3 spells CASSLRTSGNNEQFF. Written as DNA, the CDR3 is TGTGCCAGTAGTCTGAGGACTAGCGGGAACAATGAGCAGTTCTTC. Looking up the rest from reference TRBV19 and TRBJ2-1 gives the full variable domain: DGGITQSPKYLFRKEGQNVTLSCEQNLNHDAMYWYRQDPGQGLRLIYYSQIVNDFQKGDIAEGYSVSREKKESFPLTVTSAQKNPTAFYLCASSLRTSGNNEQFFGPGTRLTVL.

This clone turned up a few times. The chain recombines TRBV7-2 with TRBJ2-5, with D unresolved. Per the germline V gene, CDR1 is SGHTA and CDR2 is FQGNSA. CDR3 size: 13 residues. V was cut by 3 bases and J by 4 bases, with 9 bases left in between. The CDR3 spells CASSLSPSETQYF. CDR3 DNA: TGTGCCAGCAGCTTGTCCCCCTCAGAGACCCAGTACTTC.